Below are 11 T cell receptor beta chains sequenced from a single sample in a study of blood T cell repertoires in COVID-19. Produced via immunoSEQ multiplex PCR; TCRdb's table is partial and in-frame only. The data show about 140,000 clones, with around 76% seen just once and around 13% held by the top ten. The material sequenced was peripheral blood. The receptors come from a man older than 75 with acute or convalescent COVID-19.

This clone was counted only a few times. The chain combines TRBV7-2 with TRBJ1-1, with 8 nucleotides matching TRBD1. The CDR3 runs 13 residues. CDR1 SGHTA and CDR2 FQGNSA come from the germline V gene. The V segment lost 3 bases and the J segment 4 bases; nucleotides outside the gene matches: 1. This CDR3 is CASSLGQVTEAFF. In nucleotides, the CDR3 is TGTGCCAGCAGCTTGGGACAGGTCACTGAAGCTTTCTTT.

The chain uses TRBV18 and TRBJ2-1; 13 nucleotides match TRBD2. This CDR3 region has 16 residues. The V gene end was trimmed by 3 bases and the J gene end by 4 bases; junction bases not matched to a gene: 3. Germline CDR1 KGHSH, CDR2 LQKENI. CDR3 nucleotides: TGTGCCAGCTCACCCGGACTAGCGGGGGCGTACAATGAGCAGTTCTTC. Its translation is CASSPGLAGAYNEQFF.

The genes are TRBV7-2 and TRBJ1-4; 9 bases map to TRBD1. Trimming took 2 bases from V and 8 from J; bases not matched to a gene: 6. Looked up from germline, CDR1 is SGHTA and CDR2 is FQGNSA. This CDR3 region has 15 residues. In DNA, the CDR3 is TGTGCCAGCAGCTTAAGGGACAGGGTTTCGGAAAAACTGTTTTTT. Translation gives CASSLRDRVSEKLFF.

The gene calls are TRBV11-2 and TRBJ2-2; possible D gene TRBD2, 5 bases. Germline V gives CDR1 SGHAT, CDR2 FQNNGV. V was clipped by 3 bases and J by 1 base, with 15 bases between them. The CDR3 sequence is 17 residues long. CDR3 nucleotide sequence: TGTGCCAGCAGCTTGATACGGGGAAGGCAGAACACCGGGGAGCTGTTTTTT. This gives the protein CASSLIRGRQNTGELFF.

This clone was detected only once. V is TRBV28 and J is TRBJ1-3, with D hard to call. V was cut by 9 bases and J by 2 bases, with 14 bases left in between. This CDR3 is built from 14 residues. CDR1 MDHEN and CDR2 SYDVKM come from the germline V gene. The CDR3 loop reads CASTPDEAGNTIYF. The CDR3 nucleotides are TGTGCCAGTACTCCAGACGAGGCTGGAAACACCATATATTTT. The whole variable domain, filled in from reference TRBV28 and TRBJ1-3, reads DVKVTQSSRYLVKRTGEKVFLECVQDMDHENMFWYRQDPGLGLRLIYFSYDVKMKEKGDIPEGYSVSREKKERFSLILESASTNQTSMYLCASTPDEAGNTIYFGEGSWLTVV.

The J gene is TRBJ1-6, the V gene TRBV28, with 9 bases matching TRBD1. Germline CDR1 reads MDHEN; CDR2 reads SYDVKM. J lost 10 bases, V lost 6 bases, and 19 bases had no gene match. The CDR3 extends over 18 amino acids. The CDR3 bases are TGTGCCAGCAGACCGATTCGGGGGAACAGGGGGCGCGACTCACCCCTCCACTTT. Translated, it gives CASRPIRGNRGRDSPLHF.

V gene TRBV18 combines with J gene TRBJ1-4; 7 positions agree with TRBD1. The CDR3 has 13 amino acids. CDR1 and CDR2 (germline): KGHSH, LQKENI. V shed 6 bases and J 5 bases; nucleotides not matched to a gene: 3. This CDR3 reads CASSSTGNEKLFF. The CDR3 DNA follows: TGTGCCAGCTCGTCGACAGGGAATGAAAAACTGTTTTTT.

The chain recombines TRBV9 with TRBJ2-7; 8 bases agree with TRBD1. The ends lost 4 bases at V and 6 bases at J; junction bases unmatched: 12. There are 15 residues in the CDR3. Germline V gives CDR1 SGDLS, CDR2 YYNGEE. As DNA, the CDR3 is TGTGCCAGCAGCCCAGACCCGGGACAGGCGCGCGAGCAGTACTTC. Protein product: CASSPDPGQAREQYF.

CDR3 in DNA: TGTGCCAGCAGTTTTTCTACAGGGAGCTCTGGAAACACCATATATTTT. This gives the protein CASSFSTGSSGNTIYF. This sequence joins TRBV6-5 and TRBJ1-3, with D possibly being TRBD1 (6 bases). Trimming pared 4 bases from V and 0 bases from J, leaving 13 bases between. This CDR3 has 16 residues. CDR1 and CDR2 from the germline V gene are MNHEY and SVGAGI.

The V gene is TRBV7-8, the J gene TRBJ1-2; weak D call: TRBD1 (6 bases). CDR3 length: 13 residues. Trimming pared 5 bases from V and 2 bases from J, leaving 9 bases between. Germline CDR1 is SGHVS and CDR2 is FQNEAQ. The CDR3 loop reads CASSLGQNYGYTF. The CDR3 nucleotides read TGTGCCAGCAGCCTAGGACAGAACTATGGCTACACCTTC.

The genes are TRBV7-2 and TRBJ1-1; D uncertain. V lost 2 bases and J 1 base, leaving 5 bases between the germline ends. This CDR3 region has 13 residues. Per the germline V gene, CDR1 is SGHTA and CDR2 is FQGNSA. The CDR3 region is CASSLKRNTEAFF. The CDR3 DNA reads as TGTGCCAGCAGCTTAAAGAGGAACACTGAAGCTTTCTTT. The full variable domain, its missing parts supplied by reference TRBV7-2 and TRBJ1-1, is GAGVSQSPSNKVTEKGKDVELRCDPISGHTALYWYRQSLGQGLEFLIYFQGNSAPDKSGLPSDRFSAERTGGSVSTLTIQRTQQEDSAVYLCASSLKRNTEAFFGQGTRLTVV.